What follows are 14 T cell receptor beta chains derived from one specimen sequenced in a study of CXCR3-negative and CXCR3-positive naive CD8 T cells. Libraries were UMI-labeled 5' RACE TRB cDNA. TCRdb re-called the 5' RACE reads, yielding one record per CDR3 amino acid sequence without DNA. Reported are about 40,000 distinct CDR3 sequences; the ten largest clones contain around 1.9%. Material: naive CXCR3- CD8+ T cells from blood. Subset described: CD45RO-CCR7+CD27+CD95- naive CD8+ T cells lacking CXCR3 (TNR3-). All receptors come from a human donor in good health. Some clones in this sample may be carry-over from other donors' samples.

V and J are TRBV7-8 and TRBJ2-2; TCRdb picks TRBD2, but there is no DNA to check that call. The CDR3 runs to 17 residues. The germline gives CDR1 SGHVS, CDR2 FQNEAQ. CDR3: CASSLAPTSGSGGELFF. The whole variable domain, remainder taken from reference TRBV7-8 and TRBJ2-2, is GAGVSQSPRYKVAKRGQDVALRCDPISGHVSLFWYQQALGQGPEFLTYFQNEAQLDKSGLPSDRFFAERPEGSVSTLKIQRTQQEDSAVYLCASSLAPTSGSGGELFFGEGSRLTVL.

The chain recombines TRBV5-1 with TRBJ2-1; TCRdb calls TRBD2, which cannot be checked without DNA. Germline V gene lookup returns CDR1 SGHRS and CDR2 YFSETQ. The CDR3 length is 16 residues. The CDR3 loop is CASTPSPTGGPYEQFF. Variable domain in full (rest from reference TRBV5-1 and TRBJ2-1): KAGVTQTPRYLIKTRGQQVTLSCSPISGHRSVSWYQQTPGQGLQFLFEYFSETQRNKGNFPGRFSGRQFSNSRSEMNVSTLELGDSALYLCASTPSPTGGPYEQFFGPGTRLTVL.

CDR3: CASSRGDWGLNTEAFF. The V call is TRBV14, the J call TRBJ1-1; with no DNA, the TCRdb D assignment of TRBD1 cannot be verified. This CDR3 has 16 residues. Germline V gene data show CDR1 as SGHDN and CDR2 as FVKESK. The entire variable domain, with the rest obtained from reference TRBV14 and TRBJ1-1, is as follows: EAGVTQFPSHSVIEKGQTVTLRCDPISGHDNLYWYRRVMGKEIKFLLHFVKESKQDESGMPNNRFLAERTGGTYSTLKVQPAELEDSGVYFCASSRGDWGLNTEAFFGQGTRLTVV.

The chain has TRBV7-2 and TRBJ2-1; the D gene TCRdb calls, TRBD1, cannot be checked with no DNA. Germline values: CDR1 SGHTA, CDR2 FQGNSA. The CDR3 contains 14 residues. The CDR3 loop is CASTSGGAYNEQFF.

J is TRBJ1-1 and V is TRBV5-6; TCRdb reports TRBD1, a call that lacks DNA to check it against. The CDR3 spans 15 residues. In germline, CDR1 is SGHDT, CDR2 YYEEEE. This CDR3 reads CASSLVPGVNTEAFF.

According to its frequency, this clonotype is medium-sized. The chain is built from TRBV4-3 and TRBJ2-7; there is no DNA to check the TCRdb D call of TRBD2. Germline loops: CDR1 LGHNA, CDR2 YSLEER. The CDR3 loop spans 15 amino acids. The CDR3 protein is CASSQVAGDSYEQYF.

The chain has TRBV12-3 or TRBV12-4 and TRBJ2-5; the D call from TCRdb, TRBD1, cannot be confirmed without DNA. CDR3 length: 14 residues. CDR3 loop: CASSPGQLKETQYF.

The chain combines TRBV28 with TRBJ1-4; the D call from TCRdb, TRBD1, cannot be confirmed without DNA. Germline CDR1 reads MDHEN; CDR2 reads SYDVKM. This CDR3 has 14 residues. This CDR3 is CASSFQGAKEKLFF.

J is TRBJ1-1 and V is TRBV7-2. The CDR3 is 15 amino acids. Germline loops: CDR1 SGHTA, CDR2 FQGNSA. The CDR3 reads CASSPPSSIVAEAFF.

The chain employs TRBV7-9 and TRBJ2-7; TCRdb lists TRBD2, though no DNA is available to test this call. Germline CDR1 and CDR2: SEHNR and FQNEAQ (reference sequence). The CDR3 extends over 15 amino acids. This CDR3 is CASSLVLAAAYEQYF.

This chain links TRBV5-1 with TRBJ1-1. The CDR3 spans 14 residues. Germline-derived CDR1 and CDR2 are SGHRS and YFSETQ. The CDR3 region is CASSLYSKNTEAFF. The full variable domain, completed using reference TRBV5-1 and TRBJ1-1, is KAGVTQTPRYLIKTRGQQVTLSCSPISGHRSVSWYQQTPGQGLQFLFEYFSETQRNKGNFPGRFSGRQFSNSRSEMNVSTLELGDSALYLCASSLYSKNTEAFFGQGTRLTVV.

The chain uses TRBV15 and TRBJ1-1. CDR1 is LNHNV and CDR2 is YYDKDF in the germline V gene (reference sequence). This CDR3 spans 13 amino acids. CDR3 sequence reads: CATAPGGKAEAFF. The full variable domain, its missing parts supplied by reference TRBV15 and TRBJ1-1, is DAMVIQNPRYQVTQFGKPVTLSCSQTLNHNVMYWYQQKSSQAPKLLFHYYDKDFNNEADTPDNFQSRRPNTSFCFLDIRSPGLGDTAMYLCATAPGGKAEAFFGQGTRLTVV.

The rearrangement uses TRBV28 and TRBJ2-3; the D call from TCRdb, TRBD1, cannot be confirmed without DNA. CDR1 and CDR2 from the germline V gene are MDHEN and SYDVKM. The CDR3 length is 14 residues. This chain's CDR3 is CASSIRGLADTQYF.

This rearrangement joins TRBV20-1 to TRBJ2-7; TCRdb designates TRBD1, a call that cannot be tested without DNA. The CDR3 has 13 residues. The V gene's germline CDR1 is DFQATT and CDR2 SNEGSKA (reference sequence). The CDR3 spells CSARVRDTYEQYF.